This entry lists 21 T cell receptor beta chains sequenced from one sample in a study of T cells in Graves' hyperthyroidism and ophthalmopathy. RNA transcripts provided the source from which TCR beta CDR3 regions were amplified. TCR CDR3 underwent first-round RT-PCR with the HTBI primer set. Each CDR3 protein gets one entry after TCRdb re-called the multiplex PCR reads with MiXCR. Of a few hundred thousand distinct CDR3 sequences in the sample, about 13% were seen once. Specimen: blood. The receptors stem from a man younger than 45 with Graves' hyperthyroidism that later progressed to Graves' ophthalmopathy.

The rearrangement uses TRBV20-1 and TRBJ2-4; 8 bases line up with TRBD1. CDR1 is DFQATT, CDR2 SNEGSKA, per germline (reference sequence). V was clipped by 5 bases and J by 8 bases; unmatched bases: 20. The CDR3 covers 17 residues. The CDR3 region has the DNA TGCAGTGCTCTCCGCGGACAGGGCCACGGCCCAAGGGACATTCAGTACTTC. It encodes CSALRGQGHGPRDIQYF.

This clonotype appeared many times. The chain recombines TRBV20-1 with TRBJ1-5; 7 bases are a match to TRBD1. J gave up 2 bases and V 5 bases, and 6 bases lay outside the gene matches. The length of the CDR3 is 14 residues. Germline loops: CDR1 DFQATT, CDR2 SNEGSKA (reference sequence). The CDR3 coding sequence is TGCAGTGCTTTACAGGGGACGGGCAATCAGCCCCAGCATTTT. The encoded protein is CSALQGTGNQPQHF.

This clonotype was seen at least ten times. J is TRBJ2-3 and V is TRBV12-3 or TRBV12-4, with 8 positions matching TRBD1. After removal of 7 bases from V and 4 bases from J, the junction contained 4 bases not matched to a gene. CDR3 size: 13 residues. In DNA, the CDR3 is TGTGCCAGCACCCCGACAGGGGCAGATACGCAGTATTTT. Protein sequence: CASTPTGADTQYF.

The J gene is TRBJ1-2, the V gene TRBV6-1, with TRBD1 matching 9 bases. The V gene's germline CDR1 is MNHNS and CDR2 SASEGT. CDR3 size: 14 residues. V dropped 5 bases and J dropped 6; count of bases not matched to a gene: 7. DNA of the CDR3: TGTGCCAGCAGTCGCGCAGGGACAGGGCATGGCTACACCTTC. Translating it yields CASSRAGTGHGYTF.

In its sample, this clonotype was seen a few times. The gene calls are TRBV19 and TRBJ2-3; TRBD1 matches at 9 bases. V shed 10 bases, J shed 2 bases, and the junction held 7 bases outside the gene matches. The CDR3 runs to 14 residues. Germline V gene lookup returns CDR1 LNHDA and CDR2 SQIVND (reference sequence). CDR3 loop: CAISDRGLTDTQYF. In DNA form, the CDR3 reads TGTGCCATTTCGGACAGGGGACTCACAGATACGCAGTATTTT.

This clonotype has only a few counts. The chain is built from TRBV6-1 and TRBJ1-5, with 8 bases that match TRBD1. J was trimmed by 4 bases and V by 6 bases; bases with no gene match: 8. The CDR3 covers 15 residues. Germline CDR1 and CDR2: MNHNS and SASEGT. CDR3 nucleotides: TGTGCCAGCAGCCGGACAGGGTCGGGGAATCAGCCCCAGCATTTT. This gives the protein CASSRTGSGNQPQHF.

This clonotype was counted a few times. This chain links TRBV3-1 with TRBJ2-7; D is ambiguous. The V end lost 1 base, the J end lost 7 bases, and 8 bases lay between the germline ends. Germline V gives CDR1 LGHDT, CDR2 YNNKEL (reference sequence). The CDR3 runs to 12 residues. This CDR3 reads CASSQVRSEQYF. The CDR3 bases are TGTGCCAGCAGCCAAGTGAGGTCGGAGCAGTACTTC.

This clonotype was detected ten times or more. The chain employs TRBV24-1 and TRBJ2-7; 7 bases fit TRBD1. Germline CDR1 KGHDR, CDR2 SFDVKD. This CDR3 contains 12 residues. V trimming: 7 bases; J trimming: 5 bases; junction bases outside the gene matches: 4. The CDR3 DNA reads TGTGCCACCAGCTCTACAGGGGACGAGCAGTACTTC. It codes for CATSSTGDEQYF.

This clonotype has more than one count but fewer than ten. The chain has TRBV5-5 and TRBJ1-1; D may be TRBD1 (6 bases). From germline, CDR1 is SGHKS and CDR2 YYEKEE (reference sequence). CDR3 length equals 18 residues. The germline V and J ends were trimmed by 1 base and 2 bases, with 21 bases remaining between them. CDR3 coding DNA: TGTGCCAGCAGCTTGTTTCCCGGTGGGACACCGAAAAACACTGAAGCTTTCTTT. This gives the protein CASSLFPGGTPKNTEAFF.

This clonotype was picked up a small number of times. The rearrangement joins TRBV7-6 to TRBJ2-7; D remains unclear. Trimming left V 5 bases short and J 1 base short, with 9 bases between. This CDR3 has 13 amino acids. CDR1 and CDR2 (germline): SGHVS, FNYEAQ. CDR3 loop: CASSQDESYEQYF. CDR3 coding DNA: TGTGCCAGCAGCCAGGACGAGTCCTACGAGCAGTACTTC. Combining the CDR3 with reference TRBV7-6 and TRBJ2-7 gives the whole variable domain GAGVSQSPRYKVTKRGQDVALRCDPISGHVSLYWYRQALGQGPEFLTYFNYEAQQDKSGLPNDRFSAERPEGSISTLTIQRTEQRDSAMYRCASSQDESYEQYFGPGTRLTVT.

This clonotype was picked up a small number of times. The V gene is TRBV20-1, the J gene TRBJ1-1; D gene unclear. CDR1 and CDR2 from the germline V gene are DFQATT and SNEGSKA (reference sequence). The CDR3 has 13 amino acids. Trimming removed 7 bases from V and 4 bases from J, with 16 bases in between. Here the CDR3 reads CSDVNTRSTEAFF. The DNA of the CDR3 is TGCAGTGATGTAAATACAAGGAGCACTGAAGCTTTCTTT.

The V call is TRBV9, the J call TRBJ2-5; a possible D gene is TRBD1 (5 bases). Germline V gene lookup returns CDR1 SGDLS and CDR2 YYNGEE. V lost 3 bases and J 2 bases, leaving 14 bases between the germline ends. CDR3 length equals 15 residues. CDR3 in DNA: TGTGCCAGCAGCGCTAATACAGGTTTACAAGAGACCCAGTACTTC. This translates into CASSANTGLQETQYF.

This chain links TRBV7-3 with TRBJ2-2; perhaps TRBD1 as D (5 bases). Germline V gene sequence: CDR1 SGHTA, CDR2 FQGTGA. The CDR3 covers 16 residues. V was pared by 2 bases and J by 0 bases, with 10 bases between. The CDR3 loop is CASSLSGHSNTGELFF. CDR3 coding DNA: TGTGCCAGCAGCTTATCTGGACACTCGAACACCGGGGAGCTGTTTTTT.

The chain uses TRBV5-1 and TRBJ2-5; D call uncertain. V gave up 1 base and J gave up 5 bases, with 12 bases separating them. Germline CDR1 reads SGHRS; CDR2 reads YFSETQ. The CDR3 covers 14 residues. This CDR3 is CASSLRDAVETQYF. The CDR3 DNA sequence: TGCGCCAGCAGCTTGAGGGATGCAGTGGAGACCCAGTACTTC.

At least ten counts were recorded for this clonotype. The V and J genes are TRBV24-1 and TRBJ2-1; the D is unclear. The length of the CDR3 is 13 residues. Germline V gene lookup returns CDR1 KGHDR and CDR2 SFDVKD. Trimming left V 3 bases short and J 7 bases short, with 9 bases between. The CDR3 nucleotides read TGTGCCACCAGTGATCTAGGACCGAATGAGCAGTTCTTC. It codes for CATSDLGPNEQFF.

As for this clonotype: A read error may account for a junction end that differs from germline. V and J are TRBV4-1 and TRBJ2-6; D perhaps matches TRBD1 (7 bases). CDR1 MGHRA and CDR2 YSYEKL come from the germline V gene. The CDR3 length is 18 residues. DNA of the CDR3: TGCGCCAGCAGCCAAGGAGGCAGGGGGGTATCTGAGGCCAACGTCCTGACTTTC. Its protein is CASSQGGRGVSEANVLTF.

In its sample, this clonotype was seen many times. This chain connects TRBV25-1 to TRBJ1-2; D possibly corresponds to TRBD1 (5 bases). The CDR3 extends over 14 amino acids. V gave up 6 bases and J gave up 4 bases, with 15 bases separating them. From germline, CDR1 is MGHDK and CDR2 SYGVNS. The CDR3 coding sequence is TGTGCCAGCAGCCCTACGGGAGGGACCTATGGCTACACCTTC. Its protein is CASSPTGGTYGYTF.

This clonotype has a handful of counts. CDR3 DNA sequence: TGTGCCAGCGCTCCGGGACTAGTCGCAGATACGCAGTATTTT. Its translation is CASAPGLVADTQYF. The V call is TRBV12-3 or TRBV12-4, the J call TRBJ2-3; 8 bases align to TRBD2. This CDR3 has 14 amino acids. The junction had 8 bases not matched to a gene; V was cut back by 8 bases and J by 4 bases.

This clonotype has more than one count but fewer than ten. The chain couples TRBV19 to TRBJ2-7; maybe TRBD1 (5 bases). Deletions cut 4 bases from V and 5 bases from J, with 15 bases between. Germline V gives CDR1 LNHDA, CDR2 SQIVND (reference sequence). CDR3 length: 14 residues. CDR3 nucleotide sequence: TGTGCCAGTAGTAGCCAGGGTACGTTAAACGAGCAGTACTTC. As protein: CASSSQGTLNEQYF.

This clonotype was detected many times. CDR3 bases: TGTGCCAGCAGTCAAACGGGCGGCAATCAGCCCCAGCATTTT. As protein: CASSQTGGNQPQHF. The rearrangement uses TRBV12-3 or TRBV12-4 and TRBJ1-5; D gene uncertain. Trimming left V 5 bases short and J 2 bases short, with 10 bases between. The length of the CDR3 is 14 residues.

This clonotype was seen only a few times. The V call is TRBV30, the J call TRBJ1-2; D is unresolved. V dropped 0 bases and J dropped 8 bases, with 10 bases sitting between them. The CDR3 totals 12 residues. Germline-derived CDR1 and CDR2 are GTSNPN and SVGIG (reference sequence). CDR3 sequence (DNA): TGTGCCTGGAGTGTCTATCGGGAGGGCTACACCTTC. Its translation: CAWSVYREGYTF.